This T cell receptor (beta chain) was captured in a study of identical twins. Overall study results and limits: Beta out-of-frame sequences showed weaker excess twin sharing.

After template switching added a universal primer site, the resulting cDNA carried unique molecular identifiers. TCRdb reprocessed the 5' RACE reads with MiXCR, giving one entry per CDR3 protein. The sample holds a few hundred thousand distinct CDR3 sequences, nearly 10% seen once. This clonotype was seen ten or more times. Its matching antigen is unknown. The CDR3 contains 16 residues. V was clipped by 2 bases and J by 2 bases, with 13 bases between them. The germline gives CDR1 MNHEY, CDR2 SVGEGT. These same records also appear under a second study, on yellow fever vaccine responses in identical twins. That work adds: Twins' vaccine T cell responses reportedly seemed partly convergent and partly personalized.

The sequenced material came from PBMCs. The chain is built from TRBV6-2 or TRBV6-3 and TRBJ2-1; D not resolved. This clonotype was obtained from a woman between 18 and 29 years old in good health. DNA for the CDR3: TGTGCCAGCAGTTACCCACGCACCGATCCCTACAATGAGCAGTTCTTC. Amino acids: CASSYPRTDPYNEQFF.